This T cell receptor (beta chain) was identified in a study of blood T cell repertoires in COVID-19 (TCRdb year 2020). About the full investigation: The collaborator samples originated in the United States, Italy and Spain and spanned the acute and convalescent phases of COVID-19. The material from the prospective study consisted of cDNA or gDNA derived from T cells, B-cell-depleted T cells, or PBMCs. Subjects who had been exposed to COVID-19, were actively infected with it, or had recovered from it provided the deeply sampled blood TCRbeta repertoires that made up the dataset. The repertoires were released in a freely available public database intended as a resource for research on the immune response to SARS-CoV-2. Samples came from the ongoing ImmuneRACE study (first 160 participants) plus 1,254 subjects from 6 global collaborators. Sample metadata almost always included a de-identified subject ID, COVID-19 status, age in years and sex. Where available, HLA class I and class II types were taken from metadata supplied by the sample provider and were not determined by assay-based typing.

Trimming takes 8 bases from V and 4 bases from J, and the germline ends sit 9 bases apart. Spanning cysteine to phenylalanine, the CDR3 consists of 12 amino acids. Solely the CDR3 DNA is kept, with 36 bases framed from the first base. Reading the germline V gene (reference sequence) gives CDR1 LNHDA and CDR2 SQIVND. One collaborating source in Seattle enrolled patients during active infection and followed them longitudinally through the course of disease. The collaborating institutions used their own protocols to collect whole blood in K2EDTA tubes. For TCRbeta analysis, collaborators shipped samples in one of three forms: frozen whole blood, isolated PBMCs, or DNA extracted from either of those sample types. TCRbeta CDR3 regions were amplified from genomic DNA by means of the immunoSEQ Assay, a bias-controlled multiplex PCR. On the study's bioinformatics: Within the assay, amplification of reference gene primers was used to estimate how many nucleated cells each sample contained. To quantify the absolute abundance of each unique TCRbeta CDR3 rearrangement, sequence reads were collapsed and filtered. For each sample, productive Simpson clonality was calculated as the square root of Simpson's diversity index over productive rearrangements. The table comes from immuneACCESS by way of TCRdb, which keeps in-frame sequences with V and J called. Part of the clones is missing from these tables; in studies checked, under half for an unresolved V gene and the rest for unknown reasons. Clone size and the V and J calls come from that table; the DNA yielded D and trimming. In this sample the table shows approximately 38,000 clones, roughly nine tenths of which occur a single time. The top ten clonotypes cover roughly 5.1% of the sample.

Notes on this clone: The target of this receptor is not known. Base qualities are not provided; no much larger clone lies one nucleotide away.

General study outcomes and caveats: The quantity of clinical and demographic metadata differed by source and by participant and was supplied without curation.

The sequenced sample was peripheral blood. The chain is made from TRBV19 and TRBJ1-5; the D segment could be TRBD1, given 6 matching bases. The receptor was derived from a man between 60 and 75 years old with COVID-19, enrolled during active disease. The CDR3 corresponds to CASGQGNQPQHF. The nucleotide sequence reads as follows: TGTGCCAGTGGGCAGGGGAATCAGCCCCAGCATTTT.